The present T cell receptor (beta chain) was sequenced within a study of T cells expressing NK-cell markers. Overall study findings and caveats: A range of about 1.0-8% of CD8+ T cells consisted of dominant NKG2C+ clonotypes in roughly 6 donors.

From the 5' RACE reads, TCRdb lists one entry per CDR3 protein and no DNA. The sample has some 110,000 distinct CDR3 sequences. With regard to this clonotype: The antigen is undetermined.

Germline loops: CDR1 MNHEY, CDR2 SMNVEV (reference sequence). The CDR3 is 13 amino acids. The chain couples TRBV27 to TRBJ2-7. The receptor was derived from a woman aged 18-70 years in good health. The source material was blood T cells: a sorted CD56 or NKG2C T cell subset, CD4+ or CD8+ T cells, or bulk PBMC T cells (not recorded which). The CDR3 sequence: CASSLGKNYEQYF.